This is a list of T cell receptor beta chains from one sample in a study of lymphopenia after photon versus proton radiotherapy. Libraries were prepared by immunoSEQ multiplex PCR; TCRdb keeps only in-frame clonotypes and omits some of them. Of approximately 71,000 clones in the sample, roughly 90% were seen once. The source was peripheral blood, collected from a patient treated with photon-based radiotherapy. The source is a woman in her 70s with pancreatic cancer. The CDR3 runs from the conserved cysteine through the conserved F or W. The D gene is left open where the match is weak. Size is stated for part of the rows, as once, few or many counts, or as a class when the clone is expanded.

V gene	clone size	CDR3 length	D gene	J gene	CDR3 protein	CDR3 DNA
TRBV5-1	NA	16	NA	TRBJ2-1	CASSSGLYSSYNEQFF	TGCGCCAGCAGCTCGGGACTTTATAGCTCCTACAATGAGCAGTTCTTC
TRBV19	NA	15	NA	TRBJ2-7	CASSKPRDSIYEQYF	TGTGCCAGTAGTAAACCCCGTGACAGTATTTACGAGCAGTACTTC
TRBV11-2	NA	16	NA	TRBJ2-7	CASSLEYRITASEQYF	TGTGCCAGCAGCTTAGAGTACAGGATAACTGCTTCCGAGCAGTACTTC
TRBV9	NA	13	NA	TRBJ2-7	CASSVGTPGEQYF	TGTGCCAGCAGCGTCGGGACTCCAGGGGAGCAGTACTTC
TRBV7-3	NA	14	NA	TRBJ1-2	CASSLKGEQGGYTF	TGTGCCAGCAGCTTAAAGGGGGAACAAGGAGGCTACACCTTC
TRBV15	NA	14	NA	TRBJ2-7	CATSRDYQGGEQYF	TGTGCCACCAGCAGAGATTACCAGGGCGGGGAGCAGTACTTC
TRBV4-3	NA	16	NA	TRBJ2-5	CASSQGKSRQPETQYF	TGCGCCAGCAGCCAAGGCAAGAGCAGGCAGCCAGAGACCCAGTACTTC
TRBV7-9	NA	12	NA	TRBJ2-5	CASSLNQETQYF	TGTGCCAGCAGCTTGAACCAAGAGACCCAGTACTTC
TRBV29-1	once	15	TRBD2	TRBJ2-1	CSVQGGTSAFNEQFF	TGCAGCGTTCAAGGGGGGACTAGCGCATTCAATGAGCAGTTCTTC
TRBV6-6	NA	14	NA	TRBJ2-1	CASSPTGSYNEQFF	TGTGCCAGCAGCCCAACGGGGTCCTACAATGAGCAGTTCTTC
TRBV25-1	NA	16	TRBD1	TRBJ1-4	CASSDWTGDHKEKLFF	TGTGCCAGCAGTGACTGGACAGGGGACCACAAGGAAAAACTGTTTTTT
TRBV19	NA	15	NA	TRBJ1-2	CASSVARQAGYGYTF	TGTGCCAGTAGTGTCGCAAGACAGGCCGGCTATGGCTACACCTTC
TRBV15	NA	18	TRBD1	TRBJ1-2	CATSRDSLGTGINYGYTF	TGTGCCACCAGCAGAGATTCTTTGGGGACAGGGATTAACTATGGCTACACCTTC
TRBV5-1	NA	17	NA	TRBJ1-1	CASSSGRQVNPNTEAFF	TGCGCCAGCAGCTCCGGACGGCAAGTAAACCCGAACACTGAAGCTTTCTTT
TRBV5-8	NA	17	NA	TRBJ1-4	CASSLIKSSAANEKLFF	TGTGCCAGCAGCTTGATAAAGTCTTCGGCGGCTAATGAAAAACTGTTTTTT
TRBV2	few	13	NA	TRBJ2-3	CASRPTGSDTQYF	TGTGCCAGCAGACCAACAGGGTCAGATACGCAGTATTTT
TRBV19	NA	17	TRBD2	TRBJ2-3	CASSPSGPQLSTDTQYF	TGTGCCAGTAGCCCTAGCGGCCCCCAACTGAGCACAGATACGCAGTATTTT
TRBV10-3	once	14	TRBD1	TRBJ2-7	CAISNEGQGYEQYF	TGTGCCATCAGTAACGAGGGACAGGGCTACGAGCAGTACTTC
TRBV4-2	NA	16	NA	TRBJ2-2	CASSQDTRGNTGELFF	TGTGCCAGCAGCCAAGATACCCGGGGTAACACCGGGGAGCTGTTTTTT
TRBV21-1	NA	17	NA	TRBJ2-1	CASPTYGGEGSHNEQFF	TGTGCCAGCCCAACCTATGGGGGGGAGGGCTCCCACAATGAGCAGTTCTTC
TRBV5-4	NA	14	TRBD2	TRBJ2-5	CASRVSGTQETQYF	TGTGCCAGCAGGGTTAGCGGGACCCAAGAGACCCAGTACTTC
TRBV5-1	NA	15	TRBD2	TRBJ2-7	CASSLVAGGTYEQYF	TGCGCCAGCAGCTTGGTGGCGGGAGGGACCTACGAGCAGTACTTC
TRBV4-3	NA	16	NA	TRBJ2-2	CASSQASQGNTGELFF	TGCGCCAGCAGCCAAGCATCACAGGGGAACACCGGGGAGCTGTTTTTT
TRBV28	NA	15	NA	TRBJ1-4	CASSLDNALNEKLFF	TGTGCCAGCAGTTTAGATAATGCACTGAATGAAAAACTGTTTTTT
TRBV12-5	NA	19	NA	TRBJ2-2	CASGALQGGPRFPPGELFF	TGTGCTAGTGGGGCTTTACAGGGAGGGCCTAGATTCCCCCCCGGGGAGCTGTTTTTT
TRBV5-6	NA	19	NA	TRBJ1-2	CASSLRPSSTGLGIYGYTF	TGTGCCAGCAGCTTGCGCCCCTCCTCTACAGGGCTGGGAATCTATGGCTACACCTTC
TRBV19	NA	16	NA	TRBJ2-2	CASSFTGPLKAGELFF	TGTGCCAGTAGTTTCACCGGGCCCTTAAAGGCCGGGGAGCTGTTTTTT
TRBV4-3	NA	15	TRBD1	TRBJ2-7	CASSQRTGSGSEQYF	TGCGCCAGCAGCCAGAGGACAGGGTCAGGCTCCGAGCAGTACTTC
TRBV9	NA	15	TRBD2	TRBJ2-1	CASSVGTSGYNEQFF	TGTGCCAGCAGCGTAGGGACTAGCGGTTACAATGAGCAGTTCTTC